This T cell receptor (beta chain) comes out of a study of cytomegalovirus exposure and HLA in healthy donors. About the research overall: Within an early data release were tens of millions of unique TCRs drawn from HLA-typed donors. Study-wide results and caveats: Reportedly, cytomegalovirus status was diagnosed with high sensitivity and specificity. Links to common viral pathogens appeared, in a later analysis, for several of the most significant clusters.

With regard to this clone: Its antigen is still unknown.

Both 60 Vbeta primers and 13 Jbeta primers went into the PCR. The assay was immunoSEQ multiplex PCR, and TCRdb's table has in-frame clones only and misses some. Found here are approximately 100,000 clones, around 82% of them singletons; the top ten hold under 2%. Regarding donors, all were healthy bone marrow donors. V lost 6 bases, J lost 3 bases, and 18 bases stayed unmatched. This CDR3 region has 18 residues. CDR1 and CDR2 from the germline V gene are MNHEY and SMNVEV (reference sequence). The source is a middle-aged man in good health and CMV-seronegative. The chain links TRBV27 to TRBJ1-1, with 8 bases fitting TRBD1. Sequencing was done on a sample of PBMCs. The CDR3 bases are TGTGCCAGCAGGGGTAACGGACAGGGTTCGCGGCGTGACACTGAAGCTTTCTTT. The encoded protein is CASRGNGQGSRRDTEAFF.